The next 32 T cell receptor beta chains were all read from a single sample in a study of T cells in women clearing cervical HPV infection. Sequenced by immunoSEQ multiplex PCR; TCRdb stores in-frame clones only, minus some. The listing contains some 40,000 clones. The sample comprised blood buffy coat. The receptor source for this set is a woman aged 18 to 75 with a cervical HPV16 infection that either progressed to CIN3+ or cleared (not recorded which).

In terms of frequency, this clone is medium-sized (0.01 to 0.1%). The CDR3 end lies 3 residues beyond the end of the read and is filled in from the germline J gene. This chain uses TRBV30 with TRBJ2-2, with D possibly TRBD2 on 7 matching bases. V was clipped by 3 bases and J by 3 bases, with 14 bases between them. The CDR3 length is 15 residues. Germline CDR1 is GTSNPN and CDR2 is SVGIG (reference sequence). The CDR3 loop is CAWSREGGDTGELFF. Incomplete CDR3 DNA: TGTGCCTGGAGCAGGGAAGGGGGGGACACCGGGGAG.

A note on this clone: The read ends 3 residues early relative to the CDR3; the germline J gene fills the gap. This chain uses TRBV2 with TRBJ2-3; D ambiguous. The CDR3 contains 15 residues. Germline V lookup: CDR1 SNHLY, CDR2 FYNNEI. The V gene lost 9 bases and the J gene lost 0 bases, with 16 bases spanning the gap. The CDR3 region is CASLPLTGSTDTQYF. CDR3 DNA, as far as it was read: TGTGCCAGTCTCCCCCTGACTGGTAGCACAGATACG.

As for this clone: Read data end 3 residues before the CDR3 end; the end is taken from the germline J gene. The chain combines TRBV7-9 with TRBJ1-2; D remains unclear. This CDR3 has 15 residues. Germline values: CDR1 SEHNR, CDR2 FQNEAQ (reference sequence). The CDR3 DNA, read in part, is TGTGCCAGCAGCTTGCCTACTAGCGGGTCCTACGAC. This encodes CASSLPTSGSYD. The CDR3, in full, reads CASSLPTSGSYDYTF.

On this clone itself: From the germline J gene comes the end of the CDR3, since the read stops 3 residues before it. The chain couples TRBV7-6 to TRBJ1-2; D unclear. From germline, CDR1 is SGHVS and CDR2 FNYEAQ. CDR3 length: 13 residues. The DNA read from the CDR3 is TGTGCCAGCAGCTCCTTAACCGGGGTGGAC. Translating it yields CASSSLTGVD. The CDR3 reads in full as CASSSLTGVDYTF.

As to this clone: The read falls 3 residues short of the CDR3 end, and the missing part is taken from the germline J gene. The chain combines TRBV7-9 with TRBJ1-2, with TRBD1 as a possible D gene (5 bases). The CDR3 covers 13 residues. The germline CDR1 and CDR2 sequences are SEHNR and FQNEAQ (reference sequence). V lost 1 base to trimming and J lost 5 bases, with 8 bases between them. Incomplete CDR3 DNA: TGTGCCAGCAGCTTAGACAGGCGGTATGGC. Translation gives CASSLDRRYG. The full CDR3 protein is CASSLDRRYGYTF.

In regard to this clone: Sequencing ends 3 residues short of the CDR3 end; the germline J gene provides the rest. The V and J genes are TRBV18 and TRBJ2-7, with no clear D. V was shortened by 3 bases and J by 1 base, with 19 bases between the two germline ends. This CDR3 is 17 amino acids long. CDR1 and CDR2 (germline): KGHSH, LQKENI. The sequenced CDR3 bases are TGTGCCAGCTCACCCTCGGTAGGGCAGACCATTTCCTACGAG. Residues: CASSPSVGQTISYE. The CDR3 in its entirety is CASSPSVGQTISYEQYF.

In the case of this clone: Read data end 3 residues before the CDR3 end; the end is taken from the germline J gene. The genes are TRBV18 and TRBJ1-2; 10 bases fit TRBD1. V lost 3 bases to trimming and J lost 6 bases; unmatched junction nucleotides: 1. CDR3 length: 13 amino acids. The V gene's germline CDR1 is KGHSH and CDR2 LQKENI. The sequenced part of the CDR3 DNA is TGTGCCAGCTCACCCGGACAGGGGGATGGC. It codes for CASSPGQGDG. The entire CDR3 protein is CASSPGQGDGYTF.

Worth noting for this clone: The CDR3 extends 3 residues past the end of the read, so its final part is completed from the germline J gene. The chain links TRBV6-1 to TRBJ1-6; a possible D gene is TRBD1 (5 bases). Germline V gene lookup returns CDR1 MNHNS and CDR2 SASEGT. The germline V and J ends were trimmed by 2 bases and 6 bases, with 5 bases remaining between them. This CDR3 spans 13 amino acids. CDR3 sequence reads: CASSEQGNSPLHF. The covered CDR3 bases are TGTGCCAGCAGTGAACAGGGTAATTCACCC.

As concerns this clone: The sequenced fragment ends 3 residues before the CDR3 boundary, so the rest is inferred from the germline J gene. This chain uses TRBV7-9 with TRBJ2-4; a possible D gene is TRBD1 (5 bases). CDR1 is SEHNR, CDR2 FQNEAQ, per germline (reference sequence). The length of the CDR3 is 12 residues. The CDR3: CALTRQSYGQYF. The DNA read from the CDR3 is TGTGCCCTAACGCGACAGTCCTATGGT.

To note about this clone: The read comes to an end 3 residues before the CDR3 does, leaving the germline J gene to fill in the end. V usage is TRBV11-2 and J usage is TRBJ2-7; perhaps TRBD2 as D (6 bases). Germline V gene data show CDR1 as SGHAT and CDR2 as FQNNGV. CDR3 length equals 12 residues. V was cut by 4 bases and J by 6 bases, with 10 bases left in between. The CDR3 loop reads CASSSLGGEQYF. The part of the CDR3 DNA that was read is TGTGCCAGCAGCTCATTGGGGGGCGAG.

With respect to this clone: The read terminates 3 residues before the CDR3 end, so the remaining end is supplied by the germline J gene. The J gene is TRBJ1-2, the V gene TRBV6-1; 8 nucleotides match TRBD1. The CDR3 totals 15 residues. Germline CDR1 and CDR2: MNHNS and SASEGT. CDR3 bases read: TGTGCCAGCAGTGAACAAGATCAGGGGGCGAACGAC. Its protein is CASSEQDQGAND. In full, the CDR3 reads CASSEQDQGANDYTF.

As concerns this clone: The CDR3 goes on 3 residues after the read ends, and that part is filled in from the germline J gene. V gene TRBV7-2 combines with J gene TRBJ1-6; D gene ambiguous. Germline V CDR1 and CDR2: SGHTA, FQGNSA. The CDR3 has 14 residues. V dropped 5 bases and J dropped 6 bases, with 11 bases sitting between them. The sequenced CDR3 bases are TGTGCCAGCAGCCGAACGACACGTAATTCACCC. Its translation: CASSRTTRNSP. The whole CDR3 region reads CASSRTTRNSPLHF.

A remark on this clone: The read terminates 3 residues before the CDR3 end, so the remaining end is supplied by the germline J gene. The rearrangement uses TRBV18 and TRBJ2-7; unclear D gene. From germline, CDR1 is KGHSH and CDR2 LQKENI. Trimming left V 0 bases short and J 2 bases short, with 8 bases between. This CDR3 is 14 amino acids long. The CDR3 reads CASSPPALPYEQYF. Partial CDR3 DNA: TGTGCCAGCTCACCACCAGCATTACCCTACGAG.

Regarding this clone: The CDR3 end lies 3 residues beyond the end of the read and is filled in from the germline J gene. The V gene is TRBV12-5, the J gene TRBJ2-7; perhaps TRBD1 as D (5 bases). V was shortened by 7 bases and J by 2 bases, with 12 bases between the two germline ends. Per the germline V gene, CDR1 is LGHNT and CDR2 is FRNRAP. The CDR3 covers 13 residues. The CDR3 loop is CASARGYTYEQYF. The part of the CDR3 DNA that was read is TGTGCTAGTGCAAGGGGTTACACCTACGAG.

With respect to this clone: The read ends 3 residues early relative to the CDR3; the germline J gene fills the gap. The rearrangement joins TRBV5-5 to TRBJ2-3; possibly TRBD1 for D (5 bases). This CDR3 contains 15 residues. Deletions cut 2 bases from V and 0 bases from J, with 10 bases between. Germline V gene data show CDR1 as SGHKS and CDR2 as YYEKEE (reference sequence). The CDR3 sequence is CASSLGAPSTDTQYF. The covered CDR3 bases are TGTGCCAGCAGCTTAGGGGCCCCGAGCACAGATACG.

Of note for this clone: The missing CDR3 end, 3 residues past where the read stops, is filled in from the germline J gene. The chain couples TRBV19 to TRBJ2-3, with 7 bases matching TRBD2. This CDR3 has 14 residues. V dropped 7 bases and J dropped 1; count of bases not matched to a gene: 5. Germline CDR1 is LNHDA and CDR2 is SQIVND (reference sequence). The CDR3 here is CASNTLAGTDTQYF. CDR3 DNA, as far as it was read: TGTGCCAGTAACACGCTAGCGGGCACAGATACG.

Points on this clone: One end of the junction varies from germline; a read error may be responsible. The read finishes 3 residues shy of the CDR3 end, and the germline J gene is used to complete it. Other DNA sequences within the sample encode an identical CDR3. This chain connects TRBV18 to TRBJ1-3; 10 nucleotides line up with TRBD1. Germline CDR1 is KGHSH and CDR2 is LQKENI. This CDR3 is 13 amino acids long. The sequenced CDR3 bases are TGTGCCAGCTTTCGGACAGGGGGAAACACG. It translates to CASFRTGGNT. The whole CDR3 sequence is CASFRTGGNTIYF.

As concerns this clone: The read ends 3 residues before the CDR3 terminus; that terminus is restored from the germline J gene. This chain links TRBV20-1 with TRBJ2-3; 11 positions match TRBD2. The CDR3 is 15 residues long. J lost 7 bases, V lost 3 bases, and 9 bases had no gene match. CDR1 and CDR2 from the germline V gene are DFQATT and SNEGSKA (reference sequence). The CDR3 is CSASGLAGGIHTQYF. Partial CDR3 DNA: TGCAGTGCTAGCGGGCTAGCGGGAGGTATACATACG.

Comments on this clone: The DNA ends 3 residues before the CDR3 does, and the rest of the CDR3 is filled in from the germline J gene. The chain uses TRBV7-7 and TRBJ2-3; possible D gene TRBD2, 7 bases. CDR3 size: 15 residues. Per the germline V gene, CDR1 is SSHAT and CDR2 is FNYEAQ (reference sequence). This chain's CDR3 is CASSPGVGGQETQYF. The CDR3 DNA, read in part, is TGTGCCAGCAGCCCTGGAGTGGGGGGGCAAGAGACG.

CDR3 bases read: TGTGCCAGCTCACTTATACTAGCGGGAGGGCCGCAGGTTGAG. It yields the protein CASSLILAGGPQVE. The whole CDR3 sequence is CASSLILAGGPQVEQFF. The gene calls are TRBV18 and TRBJ2-1; 13 bases are a match to TRBD2. The read ends 3 residues early relative to the CDR3; the germline J gene fills the gap. The CDR3 extends over 17 amino acids. The germline gives CDR1 KGHSH, CDR2 LQKENI. V was clipped by 4 bases and J by 9 bases; unmatched bases: 12.

Of note for this clone: The read gets to within 3 residues of the CDR3 end, and the germline J gene fills in the rest. This rearrangement joins TRBV5-4 to TRBJ2-1; 10 nucleotides line up with TRBD1. Losses at the gene ends were 1 base for V and 8 bases for J; bases not matched to a gene: 3. CDR1 is SGHNT and CDR2 is YYREEE in the germline V gene (reference sequence). The CDR3 consists of 14 residues. The CDR3 bases that were read are TGTGCCAGCAGCTTGCGGACAGGGGGTGATGAG. Protein product: CASSLRTGGDE. The whole CDR3 region reads CASSLRTGGDEQFF.

On this clone: The read ends 3 residues before the CDR3 terminus; that terminus is restored from the germline J gene. The chain recombines TRBV19 with TRBJ2-3; 9 nucleotides line up with TRBD1. Germline V gene sequence: CDR1 LNHDA, CDR2 SQIVND (reference sequence). The CDR3 spans 15 residues. CDR3 sequence: CASSMVTGGVETQYF. CDR3 DNA (partial): TGTGCCAGTAGTATGGTGACAGGGGGGGTGGAGACG.

With respect to this clone: The read comes to an end 3 residues before the CDR3 does, leaving the germline J gene to fill in the end. The chain links TRBV5-1 to TRBJ2-2; D gene unclear. Germline V gene sequence: CDR1 SGHRS, CDR2 YFSETQ. The CDR3 runs 15 residues. CDR3: CASSLLATTNEKLFF. The sequenced CDR3 bases are TGCGCCAGCAGCTTGCTCGCTACAACTAATGAAAAG. Full variable domain (missing parts from reference TRBV5-1 and TRBJ2-2): KAGVTQTPRYLIKTRGQQVTLSCSPISGHRSVSWYQQTPGQGLQFLFEYFSETQRNKGNFPGRFSGRQFSNSRSEMNVSTLELGDSALYLCASSLLATTNEKLFFGEGSRLTVL.

As concerns this clone: From the germline J gene comes the end of the CDR3, since the read stops 3 residues before it. The rearrangement uses TRBV7-9 and TRBJ2-1; 8 nucleotides match TRBD2. The CDR3 is 15 residues long. Germline loops: CDR1 SEHNR, CDR2 FQNEAQ (reference sequence). V was pared by 2 bases and J by 4 bases, with 4 bases of the junction left unmatched. The CDR3 DNA, read in part, is TGTGCCAGCAGCTTAACCAGCGGGAGATACAATGAG. It yields the protein CASSLTSGRYNE. The CDR3 as a whole reads CASSLTSGRYNEQFF.

A word on this clone: Read coverage stops 3 residues before the CDR3 terminus; the germline J gene supplies the remainder. The chain carries TRBV2 and TRBJ2-5, with 7 nucleotides matching TRBD2. CDR3 size: 13 residues. Germline V gene lookup returns CDR1 SNHLY and CDR2 FYNNEI. The J segment lost 1 base and the V segment lost 4 bases, leaving 0 bases of the junction unmatched. The CDR3 spells CASSGTSQETQYF. The part of the CDR3 DNA that was read is TGTGCCAGCAGTGGGACTAGCCAAGAGACC.

The CDR3: CASSLPRDRAFSYEQYF. The covered CDR3 bases are TGCGCCAGCAGCCTCCCTCGGGACAGGGCCTTTTCCTACGAG. The chain joins TRBV5-1 to TRBJ2-7; TRBD1 matches at 9 bases. The observed sequence ends 3 residues before the CDR3 terminus, with the missing tail filled in from the germline J gene. The junction had 12 bases not matched to a gene; V was cut back by 4 bases and J by 1 base. Per germline, CDR1 SGHRS and CDR2 YFSETQ. CDR3 length equals 17 residues.

The CDR3: CASSLAAADTQYF. The DNA read from the CDR3 is TGTGCCAGCAGCTTAGCGGCTGCAGATACG. The J gene is TRBJ2-3, the V gene TRBV7-9; no clear D. The DNA ends 3 residues before the CDR3 does, and the rest of the CDR3 is filled in from the germline J gene. The CDR3 sequence is 13 residues long. V lost 0 bases and J lost 4, with 5 bases in between. The germline V gene encodes CDR1 SEHNR and CDR2 FQNEAQ (reference sequence).

With respect to this clone: The CDR3 end is not reached by the read, which stops 3 residues before it; the germline J gene fills it in. The rearrangement uses TRBV6-2 or TRBV6-3 and TRBJ2-5, with 10 bases that match TRBD2. The CDR3 runs to 15 residues. V was clipped by 6 bases and J by 3 bases; unmatched bases: 7. Germline CDR1 MNHEY, CDR2 SVGEGT. This chain's CDR3 is CASSSGGAVEETQYF. Incomplete CDR3 DNA: TGTGCCAGCAGCAGCGGGGGGGCAGTTGAAGAGACC.

With regard to this clone: The junction differs from germline at one of its ends, possibly a read error. The CDR3 is cut off 3 residues early in the read; its end comes from the germline J gene. The same CDR3 also results from other DNA sequences found in this sample. The gene calls are TRBV19 and TRBJ1-3; D remains ambiguous. Per germline, CDR1 LNHDA and CDR2 SQIVND (reference sequence). The CDR3 totals 15 residues. CDR3 amino acids: CASKPQYSSGNTIYF. Incomplete CDR3 DNA: TGTGCCAGTAAACCACAGTACAGCTCTGGAAACACA.

The CDR3 DNA, read in part, is TGTGCCAGTAGGGACTTAGCGGGGTACTACAATGAG. Protein: CASRDLAGYYNE. The entire CDR3 sequence reads CASRDLAGYYNEAFF. The genes are TRBV19 and TRBJ1-1; D call uncertain. Read coverage stops 3 residues before the CDR3 terminus; the germline J gene supplies the remainder. The CDR3 is made up of 15 amino acids. Per the germline V gene, CDR1 is LNHDA and CDR2 is SQIVND (reference sequence).

In the case of this clone: The sequenced fragment ends 3 residues before the CDR3 boundary, so the rest is inferred from the germline J gene. This chain connects TRBV5-6 to TRBJ1-4, with unresolved D. The length of the CDR3 is 14 residues. V was pared by 0 bases and J by 0 bases, with 3 bases between. Germline loops: CDR1 SGHDT, CDR2 YYEEEE. The DNA read from the CDR3 is TGTGCCAGCAGCTTGGCCGCAACTAATGAAAAA. Its translation: CASSLAATNEK. The complete CDR3 sequence is CASSLAATNEKLFF.

Concerning this clone: The read halts 3 residues ahead of the CDR3 end, with the missing end drawn from the germline J gene. Other DNA variants within this sample encode the same CDR3. V is TRBV18 and J is TRBJ1-2; 9 positions agree with TRBD1. CDR3 length equals 10 residues. The germline gives CDR1 KGHSH, CDR2 LQKENI. The CDR3 spells CASSGQGYTF. The sequenced CDR3 bases are TGTGCCAGCTCTGGACAGGGG.